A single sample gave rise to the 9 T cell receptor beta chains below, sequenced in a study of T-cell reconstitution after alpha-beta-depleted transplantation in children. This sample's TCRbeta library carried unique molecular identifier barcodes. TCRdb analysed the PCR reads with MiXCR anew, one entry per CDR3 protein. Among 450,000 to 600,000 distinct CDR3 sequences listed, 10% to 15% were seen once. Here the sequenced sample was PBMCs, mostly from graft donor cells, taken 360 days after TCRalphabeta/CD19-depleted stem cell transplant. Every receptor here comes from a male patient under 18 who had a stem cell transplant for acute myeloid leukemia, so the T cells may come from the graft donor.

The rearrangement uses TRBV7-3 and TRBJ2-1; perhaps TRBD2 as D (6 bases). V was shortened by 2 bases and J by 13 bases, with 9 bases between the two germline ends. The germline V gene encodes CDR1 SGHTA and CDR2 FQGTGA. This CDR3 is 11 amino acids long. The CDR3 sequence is CASSLGDFQFF. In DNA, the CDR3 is TGTGCCAGCAGCTTAGGGGACTTTCAGTTCTTC. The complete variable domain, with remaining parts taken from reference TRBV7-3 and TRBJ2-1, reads GAGVSQTPSNKVTEKGKYVELRCDPISGHTALYWYRQSLGQGPEFLIYFQGTGAADDSGLPNDRFFAVRPEGSVSTLKIQRTERGDSAVYLCASSLGDFQFFGPGTRLTVL.

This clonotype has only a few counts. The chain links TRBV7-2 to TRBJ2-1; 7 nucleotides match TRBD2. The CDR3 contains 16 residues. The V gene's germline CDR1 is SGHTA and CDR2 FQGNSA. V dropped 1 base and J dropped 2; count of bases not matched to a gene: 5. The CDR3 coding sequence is TGTGCCAGCAGCTTAGTTGGGGGGGGGACCTACAATGAGCAGTTCTTC. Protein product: CASSLVGGGTYNEQFF.

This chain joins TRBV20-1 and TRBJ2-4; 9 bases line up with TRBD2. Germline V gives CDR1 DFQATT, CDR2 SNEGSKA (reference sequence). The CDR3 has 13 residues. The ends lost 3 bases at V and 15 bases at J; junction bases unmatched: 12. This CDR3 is CSARPRGRADLYF. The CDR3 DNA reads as TGCAGTGCTAGGCCCCGCGGGAGGGCCGATCTGTACTTC.

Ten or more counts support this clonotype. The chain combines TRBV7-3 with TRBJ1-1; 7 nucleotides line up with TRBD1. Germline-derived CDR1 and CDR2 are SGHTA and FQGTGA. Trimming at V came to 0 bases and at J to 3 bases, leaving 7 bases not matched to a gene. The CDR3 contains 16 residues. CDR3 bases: TGTGCCAGCAGCTTAACAGGGGGCCAAAGGCACACTGAAGCTTTCTTT. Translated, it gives CASSLTGGQRHTEAFF.

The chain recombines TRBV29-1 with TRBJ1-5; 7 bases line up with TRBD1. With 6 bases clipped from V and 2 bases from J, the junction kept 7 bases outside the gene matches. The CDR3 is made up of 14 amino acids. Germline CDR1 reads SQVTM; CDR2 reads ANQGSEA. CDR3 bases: TGCAGCGTAACAGGGGAATACGGCAATCAGCCCCAGCATTTT. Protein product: CSVTGEYGNQPQHF.

As DNA, the CDR3 is TGCGCCAGCAGCTTCAATAGCGGGAGGGAGCCCTACGAGCAGTACTTC. It translates to CASSFNSGREPYEQYF. V usage is TRBV5-1 and J usage is TRBJ2-7; 11 bases are a match to TRBD2. V lost 2 bases and J lost 2; bases outside the gene matches: 6. Per the germline V gene, CDR1 is SGHRS and CDR2 is YFSETQ. The CDR3 length is 16 residues.

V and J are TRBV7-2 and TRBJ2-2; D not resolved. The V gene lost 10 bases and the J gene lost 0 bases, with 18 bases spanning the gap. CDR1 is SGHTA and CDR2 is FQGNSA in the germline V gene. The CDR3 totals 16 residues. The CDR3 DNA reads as TGTGCCACCAGTCCCTACGGGCCAACGAACACCGGGGAGCTGTTTTTT. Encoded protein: CATSPYGPTNTGELFF.

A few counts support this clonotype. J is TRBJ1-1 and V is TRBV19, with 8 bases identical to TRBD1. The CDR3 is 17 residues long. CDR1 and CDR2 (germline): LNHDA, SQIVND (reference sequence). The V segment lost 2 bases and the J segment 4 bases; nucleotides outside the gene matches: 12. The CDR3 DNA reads TGTGCCAGTAGTATATGGCCGTCACAGGGGGGAGGCACTGAAGCTTTCTTT. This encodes CASSIWPSQGGGTEAFF.

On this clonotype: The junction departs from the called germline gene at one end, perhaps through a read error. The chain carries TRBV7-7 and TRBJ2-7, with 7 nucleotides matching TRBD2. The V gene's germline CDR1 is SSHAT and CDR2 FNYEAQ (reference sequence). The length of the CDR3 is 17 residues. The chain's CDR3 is CASSFFSDGLGRYEQYF. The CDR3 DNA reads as TGTGCTAGCAGCTTCTTTTCCGACGGACTAGGCAGGTACGAGCAGTACTTC.